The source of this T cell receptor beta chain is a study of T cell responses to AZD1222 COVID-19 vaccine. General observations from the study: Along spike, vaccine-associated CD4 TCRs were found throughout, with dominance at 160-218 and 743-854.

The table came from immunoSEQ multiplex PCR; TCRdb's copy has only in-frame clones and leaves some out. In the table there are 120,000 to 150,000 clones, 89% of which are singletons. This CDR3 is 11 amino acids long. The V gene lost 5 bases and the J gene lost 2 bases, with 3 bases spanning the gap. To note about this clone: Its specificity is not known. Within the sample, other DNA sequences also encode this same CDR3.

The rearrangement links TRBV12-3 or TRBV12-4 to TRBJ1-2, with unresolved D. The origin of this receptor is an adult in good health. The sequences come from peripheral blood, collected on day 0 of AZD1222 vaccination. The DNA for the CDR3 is TGTGCCAGCAGTAAGAACTATGGCTACACCTTC. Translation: CASSKNYGYTF.